This TCR beta chain was obtained from a study of cytomegalovirus exposure and HLA in healthy donors. It was with 60 Vbeta and 13 Jbeta primers that the PCR ran. The data were produced by immunoSEQ multiplex PCR, yet TCRdb's version contains in-frame clones alone and is incomplete. The repertoire consists of 84,000 or so clones, with roughly 80% occurring once and the leading ten covering around 2%. This CDR3 comprises 14 residues. Germline lookup yields CDR1 SNHLY and CDR2 FYNNEI. The junction had 4 bases not matched to a gene; V was cut back by 6 bases and J by 1 base. The sequencing input was PBMCs. The gene calls are TRBV2 and TRBJ2-3; TRBD2 agrees at 7 bases. The receptor was derived from a boy aged 5-17 years in good health and CMV-seronegative. CDR3 coding DNA: TGTGCCAGCAGCCGACTAGCTGGCACAGATACGCAGTATTTT. Its protein product is CASSRLAGTDTQYF.